This TCR beta chain was captured by sequencing in a study of blood T cell repertoires in COVID-19. Profiling relied on immunoSEQ multiplex PCR, and the TCRdb table lists in-frame clones only, not all of them. The table has some 71,000 clones, roughly 88% seen once. This CDR3 spans 14 amino acids. V shed 8 bases, J shed 5 bases, and the junction held 8 bases outside the gene matches. Looked up from germline, CDR1 is SEHNR and CDR2 is FQNEAQ (reference sequence). This sequence originates from a woman aged 45 to 65 with acute or convalescent COVID-19. The chain joins TRBV7-9 to TRBJ2-7; TRBD2 agrees at 11 bases. The specimen sequenced was peripheral blood. This CDR3 reads CASGYSGGVDEQYF. The CDR3 DNA reads as TGTGCCAGCGGGTATAGCGGGGGGGTCGACGAGCAGTACTTC.